This is a list of T cell receptor beta chains from one sample in a study of T cell repertoires in cytomegalovirus infection. Each CDR3 protein gets one entry after TCRdb re-called the reads with MiXCR. The top ten hold approximately 24% of the sample, which has under 600,000 distinct CDR3 sequences, about 17% seen once. Sequenced sample: CD8+ T cells from PBMCs. The receptor set was obtained from a human donor in good health (CMV status not recorded). Some clones in this sample may be carry-over from other donors' samples. CDR3s include the opening cysteine and the closing phenylalanine or tryptophan.

v_gene	j_gene	len	CDR3aa
TRBV13	TRBJ1-3	15	CASSGWDSSGNTIYF
TRBV7-9	TRBJ2-7	14	CASSHLTGTYEQYF
TRBV24-1	TRBJ2-7	14	CATRSAEENGEQYF
TRBV19	TRBJ2-7	13	CASSNRTAYEQYF
TRBV11-2	TRBJ2-3	16	CASSLVAGVRTDTQYF
TRBV25-1	TRBJ1-5	14	CASSAGVRNQPQHF
TRBV7-9	TRBJ2-2	17	CASWRGRGQEHTGELFF
TRBV7-7	TRBJ2-2	14	CASSPGHNTGELFF
TRBV6-5	TRBJ1-4	15	CASSYMGRVNEKLFF
TRBV20-1	TRBJ1-5	14	CSASPSISNQPQHF
TRBV7-6	TRBJ2-7	14	CASSGPESSYEQYF
TRBV29-1	TRBJ2-7	12	CSVEDGAYEQYF
TRBV4-2	TRBJ2-4	15	CASSQLQVVGNIQYF
TRBV7-3	TRBJ1-1	16	CASSLTGTGEGTEAFF
TRBV4-1	TRBJ1-6	15	CASSQDHVGRKPLHF
TRBV6-5	TRBJ2-2	17	CASSWGPDRAATGELFF
TRBV7-9	TRBJ1-2	15	CASSLSTGPTYGYTF
TRBV12-5	TRBJ1-2	17	CASGYDRLDSSNYGYTF
TRBV7-9	TRBJ1-1	16	CASSARDRVRNTEAFF
TRBV7-9	TRBJ1-4	17	CASSLKLGRGEIEKLFF
TRBV20-1	TRBJ2-7	12	CSATVWGNEQYF
TRBV9	TRBJ2-7	14	CASSVALGSYEQYF
TRBV28	TRBJ1-4	14	CASSRQGASEKLFF
TRBV30	TRBJ2-5	15	CAWSVTAGWGETQYF
TRBV12-5	TRBJ1-2	12	CASGFRGRGYTF
TRBV9	TRBJ2-1	13	CASSAGLHNEQFF
TRBV28	TRBJ2-1	17	CASSSLPPGLAGAEQFF
TRBV6-5	TRBJ2-7	16	CASSYRGGQITYEQYF
TRBV6-4	TRBJ1-1	12	CASSDGYTEAFF
TRBV7-2	TRBJ2-1	18	CASSLKRTSGEWGNEQFF
TRBV7-2	TRBJ2-3	12	CASSSLLDTQYF